This T cell receptor (beta chain) derives from a study of control samples from healthy donors and cancer patients. Sequencing was performed with immunoSEQ multiplex PCR; in TCRdb, only in-frame clones are kept and a portion is missing. The data contain 90,000 to 100,000 clones, about 80% of them singletons. From germline, CDR1 is MNHEY and CDR2 SVGAGI. The CDR3 totals 15 residues. Trimming took 0 bases from V and 5 from J, leaving 13 bases between them. This sequence was found in a woman aged 25 to 45 in good health. The chain recombines TRBV6-5 with TRBJ2-5, with a weak D call TRBD2 (6 bases). Material for sequencing was blood. The CDR3 DNA reads as TGTGCCAGCAGTTACTCAATCCGAGGGAGGGAGACCCAGTACTTC. Translation gives CASSYSIRGRETQYF.